This T cell receptor (beta chain) was captured by sequencing in a study of tumor-infiltrating lymphocytes in primary liver carcinoma. The study extracted blood RNA from unsorted whole blood and also extracted germline DNA. Study-wide points: The samples were not sorted (they were bulk), so CD4+ and CD8+ repertoires were not compared.

Concerning this clonotype: Its antigen is not identified. A read error may be the cause here, since a much bigger clone is one base away.

This CDR3 spans 16 amino acids. Constant-region priming of about 0.5 ug total RNA yielded TCR beta cDNA. Library construction for TCR beta comprised three nested multiplex PCR rounds performed with slightly modified ARM-PCR. The opening two PCR rounds, 10 cycles each, paired TRBV1-TRBV30 forward primers with a C-beta reverse primer. A single record per CDR3 protein comes from TCRdb applying MiXCR to the multiplex PCR reads. The sample holds about 320,000 distinct CDR3 sequences, around 50% seen once. V is TRBV12-3 or TRBV12-4 and J is TRBJ2-1; 13 bases fit TRBD2. The TCR originated in a woman aged 25 to 45 with primary liver carcinoma and hepatitis B virus infection. Sequences were obtained from peripheral blood. The CDR3: CGSTLLRTSGSNEQFF. CDR3 nucleotides: TGTGGCAGCACTCTACTAAGGACTAGCGGGAGTAATGAGCAGTTCTTC.